These 9 T cell receptor beta chains came from one sample sequenced in a study of T cells after yellow fever vaccination. Via MiXCR, TCRdb re-called the 5' RACE reads, giving one row per CDR3 protein. The table records more than 55,000 distinct CDR3 sequences, approximately 8% of them present only once. The sample consisted of CD8+ T cells sorted from PBMCs, taken 15 days after the yellow fever booster vaccination. The source is a man between 25 and 39 years old who received the YFV17D yellow fever vaccine.

This clonotype was seen many times. This chain joins TRBV11-2 and TRBJ2-1, with 8 bases aligning to TRBD2. Germline V lookup: CDR1 SGHAT, CDR2 FQNNGV. V lost 0 bases, J lost 4 bases, and 2 bases stayed unmatched. The CDR3 length is 15 residues. The CDR3 region has the DNA TGTGCCAGCAGCTTAGATAGCGGGACGTACAATGAGCAGTTCTTC. Amino acids: CASSLDSGTYNEQFF.

Ten or more counts support this clonotype. The chain carries TRBV6-5 and TRBJ2-5; 7 bases are shared with TRBD2. The germline V gene encodes CDR1 MNHEY and CDR2 SVGAGI. The CDR3 contains 11 residues. With 6 bases clipped from V and 11 bases from J, the junction kept 6 bases outside the gene matches. This CDR3 is CASRGEGRQYF. For the CDR3, the DNA is TGTGCCAGCAGGGGGGAGGGCAGGCAGTACTTC.

This clonotype has just a few counts. The gene calls are TRBV5-1 and TRBJ2-6; D possibly corresponds to TRBD1 (6 bases). Trimming left V 4 bases short and J 4 bases short, with 18 bases between. The length of the CDR3 is 17 residues. Germline loops: CDR1 SGHRS, CDR2 YFSETQ. CDR3 region: CASSNDRRTGGANVLTF. CDR3 nucleotides: TGCGCCAGCAGCAATGACAGGCGAACAGGAGGGGCCAACGTCCTGACTTTC.

This clonotype was found a few times. The V gene is TRBV23-1, the J gene TRBJ2-3; D is perhaps TRBD2 (7 bases). TRBV23-1 is identified as an open reading frame with a role that is uncertain. The CDR3 totals 16 residues. V was trimmed by 4 bases and J by 0 bases, leaving 14 bases between them. The chain's CDR3 is CASSPLGGRSTDTQYF. The CDR3 region has the DNA TGCGCCAGCAGTCCCCTCGGGGGGCGAAGCACAGATACGCAGTATTTT.

This clonotype was detected many times. The chain combines TRBV27 with TRBJ2-1; D gene uncertain. The V gene's germline CDR1 is MNHEY and CDR2 SMNVEV (reference sequence). Trimming took off 8 bases at V and 10 bases at J, with 12 bases between the two ends. The CDR3 is made up of 11 amino acids. The CDR3 sequence: CASHNGREQFF. CDR3 nucleotides: TGTGCCAGCCACAATGGGCGAGAGCAGTTCTTC.

This clonotype was seen repeatedly, ten times or more. The gene calls are TRBV28 and TRBJ2-1, with unresolved D. V lost 6 bases and J lost 3, with 12 bases in between. CDR1 MDHEN and CDR2 SYDVKM come from the germline V gene. This CDR3 has 14 amino acids. The CDR3 is CASRAPNSYNEQFF. The DNA of the CDR3 is TGTGCCAGCAGGGCGCCAAATAGCTACAATGAGCAGTTCTTC.

This clonotype was seen ten or more times. CDR3 protein: CSATGEWDSATNEKLFF. In DNA, the CDR3 is TGCAGCGCCACCGGGGAGTGGGACAGTGCAACTAATGAAAAACTGTTTTTT. This sequence joins TRBV29-1 and TRBJ1-4; the match to TRBD1 covers 7 bases. Per the germline V gene, CDR1 is SQVTM and CDR2 is ANQGSEA. The CDR3 totals 17 residues. V dropped 7 bases and J dropped 0; count of bases not matched to a gene: 14.

This chain links TRBV11-1 with TRBJ2-6, with D possibly being TRBD1 or TRBD2 (5 bases each). Looked up from germline, CDR1 is SGHAT and CDR2 is FQDESV (reference sequence). This CDR3 has 18 residues. Trimming took off 5 bases at V and 4 bases at J, with 21 bases between the two ends. The CDR3 DNA is TGTGCCAGCAGCGTTAACAGGCAAAACCGAGGGGGGGCCAACGTCCTGACTTTC. Amino acids: CASSVNRQNRGGANVLTF. The complete variable domain, with remaining parts taken from reference TRBV11-1 and TRBJ2-6, reads EAEVAQSPRYKITEKSQAVAFWCDPISGHATLYWYRQILGQGPELLVQFQDESVVDDSQLPKDRFSAERLKGVDSTLKIQPAELGDSAMYLCASSVNRQNRGGANVLTFGAGSRLTVL.

This clonotype was detected ten times or more. J is TRBJ2-3 and V is TRBV4-3; 10 bases map to TRBD2. Germline-derived CDR1 and CDR2 are LGHNA and YSLEER. V shed 0 bases and J 10 bases; nucleotides not matched to a gene: 7. This CDR3 spans 15 amino acids. The CDR3 loop reads CASSQDSASGSSQYF. CDR3 nucleotides: TGCGCCAGCAGCCAAGATAGCGCTAGCGGGAGCTCGCAGTATTTT.